Listed below are T cell receptor beta chains from one sample, sequenced in a study of blood T cell repertoires in COVID-19. Some clones are missing from TCRdb's copy, which holds only in-frame ones; the method was immunoSEQ multiplex PCR. The sample contains about 120,000 clones, roughly 85% of which appear only once. The specimen sequenced was peripheral blood. Source of these receptors: an elderly man with active or convalescent COVID-19. Each CDR3 is given without its conserved first and last residue. Each record gives: D gene, V gene, CDR3 protein. The D gene is left open where the match is weak.

>-|TRBV5-1
ASSLGQGGTQPQH
>-|TRBV7-9
ASSLANSYEQY
>TRBD1|TRBV6-5
ASTPDRALYSPLH
>TRBD2|TRBV5-8
ASSWSSGRYMF
>TRBD2|TRBV7-9
ASSLTSGRGNEQF
>-|TRBV3-1/TRBV3-2
ASSRSGDTGTQY
>TRBD1|TRBV3-1/TRBV3-2
ASSRGQGLYQPQH
>-|TRBV27
ASSIYAAGDSYNSPLH
>-|TRBV7-2
ASSLEGAYGYT
>TRBD2|TRBV7-2
ASSLAGGPDEQF
>-|TRBV7-8
ASSLGVPRPSGNTIY
>TRBD2|TRBV3-1/TRBV3-2
ASSPASGGTYEQY
>-|TRBV6-5
ASSYTGQGNTEAF
>-|TRBV3-1/TRBV3-2
ASSPRTTLNEQF
>TRBD1|TRBV2
ASSVRDSFSSPLH
>-|TRBV4-2
ASSQAGQPQH
>TRBD1|TRBV24-1
ATSDRARQGKNIQY
>-|TRBV28
ASSFVSSSYEQY
>-|TRBV6-5
ASRYPGYEQY
>-|TRBV18
ASSPRGDLTYEQY
>TRBD1|TRBV2
ASNRDSNTYEQY
>-|TRBV15
ATSRDSLYWGYT
>TRBD2|TRBV18
ASSPSGVNTGELF
>-|TRBV6-5
ASSYGDSSKETQY
>TRBD1|TRBV5-1
ASSSDRGNTGELF
>TRBD1|TRBV14
ASSQTGVANTGELF
>-|TRBV30
AWNPVSGNTIY
>TRBD1|TRBV6-6
ASSPRTGSLITDTQY
>TRBD1|TRBV6-5
ASFDRGGPYEQY
>TRBD1|TRBV7-3
ASSLRTGGRNYGYT
>TRBD2|TRBV5-4
ASSFGTSGATDTQY
>TRBD2|TRBV6-5
ASSYEVAGAYNEQF
>TRBD1|TRBV6-2/TRBV6-3
ASSRNPGTGAYEQY
>-|TRBV29-1
SVGTSSTDTQY
>-|TRBV11-3
ASSLVSTDTQY
>TRBD1|TRBV3-1/TRBV3-2
ASSQESPGQGASNEKLF
>-|TRBV30
AWSVPGPRGGYTGELF
>TRBD1|TRBV3-1/TRBV3-2
ASSQDPRQGAYEQY
>-|TRBV19
ASSLRDVQNGYT
>-|TRBV10-3
AIRPSSGNTIY
>TRBD1|TRBV6-2/TRBV6-3
ASSPTGGWEQY
>-|TRBV19
ASSIDTSPGNTIY
>-|TRBV28
ASKALNTEAF
>-|TRBV18
ASSPFFRDTEAF
>-|TRBV6-6
ASSYTPGPSSYEQY
>TRBD2|TRBV9
ASSLAGGSTGELF
>-|TRBV28
ASSPRGATNEKLF
>-|TRBV5-1
ASSAEPSGNTIY
>TRBD2|TRBV27
ASSFLGLAGDTQY
>TRBD2|TRBV5-6
ASSSLAGGLLSSYNEQF